The rows below give T cell receptor beta chains drawn from one sample of a study of blood T cell repertoires in COVID-19. The data were produced by immunoSEQ multiplex PCR, yet TCRdb's version contains in-frame clones alone and is incomplete. The sample shows 400,000 to 500,000 clones, around nine tenths of them seen only once. Sequenced: PBMCs or T cells enriched from blood (not recorded which). The receptors originated from a woman younger than 35 who had been exposed to COVID-19. CDR3s leave out the opening cysteine and the closing phenylalanine or tryptophan. Some rows mark clone size as missing; the rest say once, few, many or name a class of expanded clone.

clone size | V gene | CDR3 protein
NA | TRBV9 | ASSVADRGQGRRDTQY
once | TRBV27 | ASSLQGAEQY
NA | TRBV11-2 | ASSLAGTGVTKTQY
NA | TRBV5-8 | ASSLAFRDRLDEQY
NA | TRBV29-1 | SVGEYEQY
NA | TRBV27 | ASRLDRANSPLH
NA | TRBV7-9 | ASSSTGGLPEKLF
NA | TRBV7-2 | ASSLGQVGVDEQY
NA | TRBV14 | ASSQDMLAGGPVDEQF
NA | TRBV2 | ASSAGVNQPQH
once | TRBV28 | ASRGTARGPGGYT
few | TRBV19 | ASSLQTGGLTEAF
NA | TRBV18 | ASSTSGTELF
NA | TRBV6-5 | ASSYSTGNYHEQY
few | TRBV24-1 | ATSDSLSGSAFEQY
NA | TRBV5-1 | ASSLVAGGPDTQY
NA | TRBV12-3/TRBV12-4 | ASSWTQYNEQF
NA | TRBV13 | ASSLAGVSLH
NA | TRBV12-5 | ASGLGRGSSPSTDTQY